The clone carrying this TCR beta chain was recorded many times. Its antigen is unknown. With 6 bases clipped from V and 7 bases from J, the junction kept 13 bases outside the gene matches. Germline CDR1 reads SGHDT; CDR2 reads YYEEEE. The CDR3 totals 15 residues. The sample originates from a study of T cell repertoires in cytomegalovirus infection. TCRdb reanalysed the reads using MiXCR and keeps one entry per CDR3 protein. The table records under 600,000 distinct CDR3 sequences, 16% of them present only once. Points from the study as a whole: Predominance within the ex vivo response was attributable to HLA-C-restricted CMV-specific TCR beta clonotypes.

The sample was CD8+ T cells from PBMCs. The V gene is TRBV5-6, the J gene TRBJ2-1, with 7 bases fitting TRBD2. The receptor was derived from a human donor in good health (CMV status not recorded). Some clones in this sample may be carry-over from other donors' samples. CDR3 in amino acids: CASTVSGRAGNEQFF. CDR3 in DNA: TGTGCCAGCACCGTTTCGGGGAGGGCCGGGAATGAGCAGTTCTTC.